This T cell receptor beta chain was captured in a study of patients and donors after allogeneic stem cell transplantation. V was cut by 2 bases and J by 8 bases, with 15 bases left in between. Per germline, CDR1 ENHRY and CDR2 SYGVKD. CDR3 size: 14 residues. TCRdb recomputed calls from the RT-PCR reads with MiXCR, one row per CDR3 protein. The data hold more than 850,000 distinct CDR3 sequences, with about 20% observed a single time. Only a few counts were recorded for this clonotype. This clonotype was obtained from a human donor who was either an allogeneic HSCT recipient or a stem cell or donor lymphocyte infusion donor (not recorded which). It is not recorded whose cells these are; they may come from a transplant donor. The sequenced sample consisted of blood, either unsorted or a sorted T cell fraction (not recorded which). The V and J genes are TRBV10-3 and TRBJ1-1; TRBD1 is a possible D gene (5 bases). The CDR3 protein is CAISEEKGIREAFF. In DNA form, the CDR3 reads TGTGCCATCAGTGAGGAGAAGGGGATTCGAGAAGCTTTCTTT.